This is a list of T cell receptor beta chains from one sample in a study of T cell changes during pregnancy in multiple sclerosis. Method: immunoSEQ multiplex PCR; TCRdb's copy keeps in-frame clones and lacks some. The table shows about 100,000 clones, with almost 95% occurring only once. This specimen was peripheral blood, taken before pregnancy. The receptors here all came from a female donor with multiple sclerosis, enrolled in a pregnancy study. Both conserved end residues are part of each CDR3. The order of the fields is V gene, D gene, clone size, J gene, CDR3 protein, CDR3 DNA. A D gene is named only where the DNA matches it firmly. Expanded clones are given a class, and other clones once, few, many or no size at all.

v_gene: TRBV28; d_gene: .; abundance: .; j_gene: TRBJ1-5; CDR3aa: CASSLSGLGNQPQHF; CDR3nt: TGTGCCAGCAGTTTATCAGGGCTCGGGAATCAGCCCCAGCATTTT
v_gene: TRBV28; d_gene: .; abundance: few; j_gene: TRBJ2-2; CDR3aa: CASTGTGELFF; CDR3nt: TGTGCCAGCACCGGGACCGGGGAGCTGTTTTTT
v_gene: TRBV7-9; d_gene: .; abundance: once; j_gene: TRBJ1-1; CDR3aa: CASTDRTVNTEAFF; CDR3nt: TGTGCCAGCACTGATAGGACAGTCAACACTGAAGCTTTCTTT
v_gene: TRBV11-2; d_gene: TRBD1; abundance: .; j_gene: TRBJ2-2; CDR3aa: CASSSMGTGGYTGELFF; CDR3nt: TGTGCCAGCAGCTCCATGGGGACAGGGGGGTACACCGGGGAGCTGTTTTTT
v_gene: TRBV18; d_gene: .; abundance: .; j_gene: TRBJ2-5; CDR3aa: CASSRSGAQETQYF; CDR3nt: TGTGCCAGCTCACGCAGTGGGGCCCAAGAGACCCAGTACTTC
v_gene: TRBV27; d_gene: .; abundance: .; j_gene: TRBJ1-1; CDR3aa: CASSLRGIAEAFF; CDR3nt: TGTGCCAGCAGTCTAAGAGGTATCGCTGAAGCTTTCTTT
v_gene: TRBV4-1; d_gene: TRBD1; abundance: .; j_gene: TRBJ2-5; CDR3aa: CASSQGTGGAETQYF; CDR3nt: TGCGCCAGCAGCCAGGGGACAGGGGGCGCGGAGACCCAGTACTTC
v_gene: TRBV28; d_gene: TRBD2; abundance: .; j_gene: TRBJ2-7; CDR3aa: CASRSGGLAGSYEQYF; CDR3nt: TGTGCCAGCCGCTCGGGGGGACTAGCGGGCTCCTACGAGCAGTACTTC
v_gene: TRBV27; d_gene: TRBD2; abundance: once; j_gene: TRBJ2-7; CDR3aa: CASSLTGTSGYEQYF; CDR3nt: TGTGCCAGCAGTTTAACCGGGACTAGCGGTTACGAGCAGTACTTC
v_gene: TRBV6-1; d_gene: TRBD1; abundance: .; j_gene: TRBJ1-2; CDR3aa: CASSAGQGYGYTF; CDR3nt: TGTGCCAGCAGCGCGGGACAGGGCTATGGCTACACCTTC
v_gene: TRBV6-1; d_gene: .; abundance: .; j_gene: TRBJ2-7; CDR3aa: CASSPAGSYEQYF; CDR3nt: TGTGCCAGCAGTCCAGCGGGTTCCTACGAGCAGTACTTC
v_gene: TRBV4-2; d_gene: .; abundance: .; j_gene: TRBJ2-2; CDR3aa: CASSQVLNGELFF; CDR3nt: TGTGCCAGCAGCCAAGTTCTTAACGGGGAGCTGTTTTTT
v_gene: TRBV4-3; d_gene: TRBD2; abundance: .; j_gene: TRBJ2-3; CDR3aa: CASSQENPLAGPGPSTDTQYF; CDR3nt: TGCGCCAGCAGCCAAGAAAACCCCCTAGCGGGACCCGGGCCTAGCACAGATACGCAGTATTTT
v_gene: TRBV9; d_gene: TRBD1; abundance: .; j_gene: TRBJ2-7; CDR3aa: CASDSGQGVGEQYF; CDR3nt: TGTGCCAGCGACTCGGGACAGGGGGTGGGCGAGCAGTACTTC
v_gene: TRBV7-2; d_gene: TRBD2; abundance: .; j_gene: TRBJ2-7; CDR3aa: CASSPIAGGPAYEQYF; CDR3nt: TGTGCCAGCAGCCCAATAGCGGGAGGGCCGGCTTACGAGCAGTACTTC
v_gene: TRBV28; d_gene: TRBD1; abundance: .; j_gene: TRBJ2-6; CDR3aa: CASSPTRGGTGANVLTF; CDR3nt: TGTGCCAGCAGTCCGACCCGAGGGGGCACTGGGGCCAACGTCCTGACTTTC
v_gene: TRBV28; d_gene: TRBD1; abundance: .; j_gene: TRBJ1-5; CDR3aa: CASSWDSGYQPQHF; CDR3nt: TGTGCCAGCAGTTGGGACAGTGGCTATCAGCCCCAGCATTTT
v_gene: TRBV12-5; d_gene: TRBD1; abundance: .; j_gene: TRBJ1-1; CDR3aa: CASGPDRDGVNTEAFF; CDR3nt: TGTGCTAGTGGTCCAGACAGGGACGGGGTGAACACTGAAGCTTTCTTT
v_gene: TRBV4-3; d_gene: TRBD2; abundance: .; j_gene: TRBJ2-7; CDR3aa: CASSQERRLAANSYEQYF; CDR3nt: TGCGCCAGCAGCCAAGAAAGAAGGCTAGCGGCAAACTCCTACGAGCAGTACTTC
v_gene: TRBV7-9; d_gene: .; abundance: .; j_gene: TRBJ2-5; CDR3aa: CASSLAQRGLGETQYF; CDR3nt: TGTGCCAGCAGCTTAGCGCAGAGAGGGTTGGGAGAGACCCAGTACTTC
v_gene: TRBV28; d_gene: TRBD1; abundance: .; j_gene: TRBJ2-5; CDR3aa: CASRRTGVGETQYF; CDR3nt: TGTGCCAGCAGGAGAACAGGGGTCGGTGAGACCCAGTACTTC
v_gene: TRBV29-1; d_gene: TRBD1; abundance: .; j_gene: TRBJ2-2; CDR3aa: CSVEEDRGVWTGELFF; CDR3nt: TGCAGCGTTGAAGAGGACAGGGGCGTTTGGACCGGGGAGCTGTTTTTT
v_gene: TRBV5-6; d_gene: .; abundance: .; j_gene: TRBJ2-7; CDR3aa: CASSLVGVMAYEQYF; CDR3nt: TGTGCCAGCAGCTTGGTGGGCGTTATGGCCTACGAGCAGTACTTC
v_gene: TRBV27; d_gene: .; abundance: .; j_gene: TRBJ2-7; CDR3aa: CASKFRGAGGNEQYF; CDR3nt: TGTGCCAGCAAATTCCGGGGCGCAGGGGGGAACGAGCAGTACTTC
v_gene: TRBV5-1; d_gene: TRBD1; abundance: .; j_gene: TRBJ2-7; CDR3aa: CASSLTFDRARGYEQYF; CDR3nt: TGCGCCAGCAGCTTGACCTTCGACAGGGCTCGCGGCTACGAGCAGTACTTC
v_gene: TRBV4-1; d_gene: TRBD2; abundance: .; j_gene: TRBJ2-5; CDR3aa: CASSQALSGGETQYF; CDR3nt: TGCGCCAGCAGCCAAGCCCTCAGCGGGGGGGAGACCCAGTACTTC
v_gene: TRBV9; d_gene: TRBD1; abundance: once; j_gene: TRBJ2-5; CDR3aa: CASSVAGGETQYF; CDR3nt: TGTGCCAGCAGCGTAGCAGGGGGAGAGACCCAGTACTTC
v_gene: TRBV9; d_gene: TRBD1; abundance: .; j_gene: TRBJ2-4; CDR3aa: CASSVDGTGNIIQYF; CDR3nt: TGTGCCAGCAGCGTAGACGGGACAGGGAATATCATTCAGTACTTC
v_gene: TRBV2; d_gene: .; abundance: .; j_gene: TRBJ2-1; CDR3aa: CASRLTRSNEQFF; CDR3nt: TGTGCCAGCAGGCTTACTAGATCCAATGAGCAGTTCTTC
v_gene: TRBV30; d_gene: TRBD1; abundance: .; j_gene: TRBJ1-5; CDR3aa: CAWSRGQGTLSNQPQHF; CDR3nt: TGTGCCTGGAGTAGGGGACAGGGGACCCTTAGCAATCAGCCCCAGCATTTT